This TCR beta chain was retrieved from a study of shared clonotypes between healthy human individuals. On the study more broadly: Contributing individuals were a couple of females and a few males aged 18 to 49.

This table comes from immunoSEQ multiplex PCR, and its TCRdb copy is limited to in-frame clones, with some not included. The data hold around 500,000 clones, with roughly 80% observed a single time. The CDR3 length is 16 residues. Germline V lookup: CDR1 MNHEY, CDR2 SMNVEV (reference sequence). Trimming took 0 bases from V and 4 from J; bases not matched to a gene: 4. Sequencing was performed on PBMCs. This sequence was found in a woman between 40 and 50 years old in good health. Some clones in this sample may be carry-over from other donors' samples. The chain is built from TRBV27 and TRBJ2-7; 12 positions agree with TRBD2. Here the CDR3 DNA reads TGTGCCAGCAGTTTATCGCCCGGGACTAGCGGGTACGAGCAGTACTTC. Translated, it gives CASSLSPGTSGYEQYF.